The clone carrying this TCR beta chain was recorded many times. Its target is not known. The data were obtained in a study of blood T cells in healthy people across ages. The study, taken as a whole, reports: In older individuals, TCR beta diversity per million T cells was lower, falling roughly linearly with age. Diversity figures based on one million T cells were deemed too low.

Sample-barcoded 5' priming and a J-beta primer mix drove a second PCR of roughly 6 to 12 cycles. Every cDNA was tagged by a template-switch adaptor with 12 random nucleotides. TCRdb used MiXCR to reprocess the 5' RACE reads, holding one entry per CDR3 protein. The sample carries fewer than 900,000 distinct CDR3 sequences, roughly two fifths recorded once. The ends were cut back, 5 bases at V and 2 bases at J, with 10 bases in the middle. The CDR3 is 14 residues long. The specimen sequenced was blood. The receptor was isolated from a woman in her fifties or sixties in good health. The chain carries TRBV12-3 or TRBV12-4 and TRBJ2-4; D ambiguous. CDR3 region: CASSPRGPKNIQYF. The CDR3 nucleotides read TGTGCCAGCAGTCCCAGAGGACCCAAAAACATTCAGTACTTC.